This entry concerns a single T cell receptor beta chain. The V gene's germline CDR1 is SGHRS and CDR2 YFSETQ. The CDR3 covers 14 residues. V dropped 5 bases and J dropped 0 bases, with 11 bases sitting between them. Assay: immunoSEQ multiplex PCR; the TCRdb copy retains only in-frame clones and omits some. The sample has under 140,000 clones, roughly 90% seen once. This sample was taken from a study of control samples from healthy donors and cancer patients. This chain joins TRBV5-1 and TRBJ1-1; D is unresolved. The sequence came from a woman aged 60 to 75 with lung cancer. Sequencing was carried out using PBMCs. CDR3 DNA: TGCGCCAGCAGTGAGAACACCTTGAACACTGAAGCTTTCTTT. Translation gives CASSENTLNTEAFF.